This TCR beta chain was documented in a study of blood T cell repertoires in COVID-19. As for the study in general: The United States, Italy and Spain provided the acute and convalescent COVID-19 samples. Sources were T cells, B-cell-depleted T cells, or PBMCs; the material itself was cDNA or gDNA.

V lost 4 bases to trimming and J lost 1 base; unmatched junction nucleotides: 4. The length of the CDR3 is 16 residues. Authors' methods: The assay estimated nucleated cells by amplifying reference gene primers. Libraries were prepared by immunoSEQ multiplex PCR; TCRdb keeps only in-frame clonotypes and omits some of them. V and J calls and clone size are given by that table; D and trimming were obtained from the DNA. This table has over 50,000 clones, 84% appearing once. Sequencing was carried out using peripheral blood. The rearrangement uses TRBV23-1 and TRBJ2-7; the match to TRBD2 covers 13 bases. TRBV23-1 is filed as an ORF, its function uncertain. This clonotype was obtained from a man aged 45-60 years with acute or convalescent COVID-19. CDR3 protein: CASSRGGLAGSYEQYF. The CDR3 nucleotides are TGCGCCAGCAGTCGCGGGGGACTAGCGGGGTCCTACGAGCAGTACTTC.